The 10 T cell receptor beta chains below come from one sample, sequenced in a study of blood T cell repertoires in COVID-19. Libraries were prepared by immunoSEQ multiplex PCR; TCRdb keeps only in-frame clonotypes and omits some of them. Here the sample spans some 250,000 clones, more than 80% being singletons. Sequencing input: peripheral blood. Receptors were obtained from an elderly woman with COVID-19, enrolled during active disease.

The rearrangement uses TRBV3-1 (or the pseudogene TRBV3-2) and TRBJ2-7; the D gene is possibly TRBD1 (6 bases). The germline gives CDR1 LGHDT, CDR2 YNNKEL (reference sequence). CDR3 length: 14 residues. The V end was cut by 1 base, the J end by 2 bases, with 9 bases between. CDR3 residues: CASSQGGQAYEQYF. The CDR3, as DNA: TGTGCCAGCAGCCAAGGGGGACAAGCCTACGAGCAGTACTTC.

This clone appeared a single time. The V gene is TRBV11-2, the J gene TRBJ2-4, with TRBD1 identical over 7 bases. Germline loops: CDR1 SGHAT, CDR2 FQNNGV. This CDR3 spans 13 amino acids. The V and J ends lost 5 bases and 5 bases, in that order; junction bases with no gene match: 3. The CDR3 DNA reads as TGTGCCAGCAGCAGAGACAGGGAAAACATTCAGTACTTC. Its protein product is CASSRDRENIQYF. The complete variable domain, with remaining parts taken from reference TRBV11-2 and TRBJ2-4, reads EAGVAQSPRYKIIEKRQSVAFWCNPISGHATLYWYQQILGQGPKLLIQFQNNGVVDDSQLPKDRFSAERLKGVDSTLKIQPAKLEDSAVYLCASSRDRENIQYFGAGTRLSVL.

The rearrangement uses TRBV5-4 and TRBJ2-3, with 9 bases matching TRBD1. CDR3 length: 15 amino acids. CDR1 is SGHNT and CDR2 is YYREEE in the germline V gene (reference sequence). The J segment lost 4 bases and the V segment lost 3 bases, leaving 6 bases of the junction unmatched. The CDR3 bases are TGTGCCAGCAGCTCCGGGACAGGGAGGTCAGATACGCAGTATTTT. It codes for CASSSGTGRSDTQYF.

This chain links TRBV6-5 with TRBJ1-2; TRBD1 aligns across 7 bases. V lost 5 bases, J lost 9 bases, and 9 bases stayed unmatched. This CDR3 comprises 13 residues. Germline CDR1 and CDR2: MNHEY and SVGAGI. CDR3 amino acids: CASSRGDRGSYTF. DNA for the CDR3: TGTGCCAGCAGTCGCGGGGACAGAGGGAGCTACACCTTC.

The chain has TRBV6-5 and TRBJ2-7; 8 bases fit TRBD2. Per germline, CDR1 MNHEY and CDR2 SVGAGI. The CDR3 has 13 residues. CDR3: CAVRAGGRYEQYF. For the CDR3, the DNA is TGTGCAGTCAGGGCGGGAGGACGCTACGAGCAGTACTTC.

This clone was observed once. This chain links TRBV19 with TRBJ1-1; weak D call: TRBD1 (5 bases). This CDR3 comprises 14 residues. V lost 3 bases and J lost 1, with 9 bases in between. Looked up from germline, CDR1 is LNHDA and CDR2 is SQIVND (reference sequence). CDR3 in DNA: TGTGCCAGTAGTATCGGTACAGGGAACACTGAAGCTTTCTTT. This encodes CASSIGTGNTEAFF. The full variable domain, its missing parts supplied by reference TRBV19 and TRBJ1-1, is DGGITQSPKYLFRKEGQNVTLSCEQNLNHDAMYWYRQDPGQGLRLIYYSQIVNDFQKGDIAEGYSVSREKKESFPLTVTSAQKNPTAFYLCASSIGTGNTEAFFGQGTRLTVV.

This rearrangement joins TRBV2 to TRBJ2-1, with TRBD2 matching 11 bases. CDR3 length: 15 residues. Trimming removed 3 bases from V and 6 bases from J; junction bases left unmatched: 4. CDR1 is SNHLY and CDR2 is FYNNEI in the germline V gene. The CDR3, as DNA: TGTGCCAGCAGTGATTCCCTAGCGGGAGGCAATGAGCAGTTCTTC. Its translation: CASSDSLAGGNEQFF.

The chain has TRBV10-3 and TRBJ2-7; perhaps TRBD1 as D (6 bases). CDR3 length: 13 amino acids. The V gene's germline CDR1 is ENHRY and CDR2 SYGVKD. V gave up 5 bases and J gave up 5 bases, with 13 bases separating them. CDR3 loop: CAISPQGVDEQYF. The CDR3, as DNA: TGTGCCATCAGTCCACAGGGTGTGGACGAGCAGTACTTC.

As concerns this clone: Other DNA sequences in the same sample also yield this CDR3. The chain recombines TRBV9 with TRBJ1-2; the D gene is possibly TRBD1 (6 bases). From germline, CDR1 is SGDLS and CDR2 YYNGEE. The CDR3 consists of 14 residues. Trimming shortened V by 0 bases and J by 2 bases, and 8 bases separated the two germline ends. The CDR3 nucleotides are TGTGCCAGCAGCGTAGGACAGGCAAACTATGGCTACACCTTC. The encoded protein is CASSVGQANYGYTF.

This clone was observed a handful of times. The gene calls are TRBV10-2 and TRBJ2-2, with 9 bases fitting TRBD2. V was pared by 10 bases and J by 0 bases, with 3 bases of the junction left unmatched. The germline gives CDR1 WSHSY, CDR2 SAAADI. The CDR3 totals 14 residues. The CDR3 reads CATPSGANTGELFF. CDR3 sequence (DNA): TGCGCCACCCCTAGCGGGGCGAACACCGGGGAGCTGTTTTTT.